A selection of T cell receptor beta chains follows, all from one sample in a study of blood T cell repertoires in COVID-19. TCRdb's copy holds only in-frame clones and misses some; the assay was immunoSEQ multiplex PCR. The table has about 320,000 clones, about 83% seen once. The material sequenced was peripheral blood. These receptors were obtained from a woman between 50 and 59 years old with acute or convalescent COVID-19. Each CDR3 is given with its conserved first and last residue. Fields, in order: D gene, J gene, CDR3 length, clone size, V gene, CDR3 DNA, CDR3 protein. A D gene is named only where the DNA matches it firmly. Rows may omit the clone size; those that give it use once, few, many or a size class.

TRBD2 | TRBJ2-1 | 14 | - | TRBV10-3 | TGTGCCATCAGGGATCCTAGCGGGGGGGCCTCTCAGTTCTTC | CAIRDPSGGASQFF
- | TRBJ1-2 | 14 | - | TRBV5-1 | TGCGCCAGCAGCTTGGCCTCGGTGGAGCGAGGCTACACCTTC | CASSLASVERGYTF
TRBD2 | TRBJ2-3 | 15 | - | TRBV9 | TGTGCCAGCAGCGTAGGCGGGAGGGGCACAGATACGCAGTATTTT | CASSVGGRGTDTQYF
TRBD1 | TRBJ1-3 | 16 | - | TRBV5-4 | TGTGCCAGCAGCTCAGGGGGCGCGAGCTCTGGAAACACCATATATTTT | CASSSGGASSGNTIYF
TRBD1 | TRBJ2-3 | 14 | once | TRBV6-1 | TGTGCCAGCAGTGATGGGACAGGAGCAGATACGCAGTATTTT | CASSDGTGADTQYF
TRBD1 | TRBJ1-2 | 14 | - | TRBV5-1 | TGCGCCAGCAGCTTGGGGGACAGGGGATATGGCTACACCTTC | CASSLGDRGYGYTF
TRBD1 | TRBJ2-1 | 13 | once | TRBV4-2 | TGTGCCAGCAGCCAAAACAGGGGTAATGAGCAGTTCTTC | CASSQNRGNEQFF
- | TRBJ1-1 | 13 | - | TRBV5-1 | TGCGCCAGCAGCTCCAGGGTGAACACTGAAGCTTTCTTT | CASSSRVNTEAFF
TRBD2 | TRBJ2-5 | 16 | - | TRBV11-2 | TGTGCCAGCAGCTTAGGACGCGGGAGGGCCTCAGAGACCCAGTACTTC | CASSLGRGRASETQYF
TRBD2 | TRBJ2-1 | 18 | - | TRBV19 | TGTGCCAGTAGTCCCCGACCCGGGACTAGCGGGTGGTGGAATGAGCAGTTCTTC | CASSPRPGTSGWWNEQFF
TRBD1 | TRBJ2-3 | 14 | - | TRBV19 | TGTGCCAGTAGCCCGGGACAGGGGTCAGATACGCAGTATTTT | CASSPGQGSDTQYF
- | TRBJ1-2 | 14 | - | TRBV5-6 | TGTGCCAGCAGCTTGGGCGTGCTTAACTATGGCTACACCTTC | CASSLGVLNYGYTF
TRBD1 | TRBJ1-1 | 13 | - | TRBV12-5 | TGTGCTAGTGGCCTGACAGGGGGCACTGAAGCTTTCTTT | CASGLTGGTEAFF
TRBD1 | TRBJ1-2 | 15 | - | TRBV30 | TGTGCCTGGAGAATGGGCAGGGGGCGCGCCTATGGCTACACCTTC | CAWRMGRGRAYGYTF
TRBD1 | TRBJ1-5 | 15 | few | TRBV5-5 | TGTGCCAGCAGCCGTACCGGGACAGAGAATCAGCCCCAGCATTTT | CASSRTGTENQPQHF
TRBD2 | TRBJ2-7 | 15 | - | TRBV4-2 | TGTGCCAGCAGCCAGGGACTAGCGGACACCTACGAGCAGTACTTC | CASSQGLADTYEQYF
TRBD1 | TRBJ1-5 | 15 | - | TRBV19 | TGTGCCACTGCGGCGGTTGGACAGGGTCGGCAGCCCCAGCATTTT | CATAAVGQGRQPQHF
- | TRBJ1-2 | 12 | once | TRBV2 | TGTGCCAGCGGCAGTCAATCCTATGGCTACACCTTC | CASGSQSYGYTF
- | TRBJ2-5 | 13 | - | TRBV29-1 | TGCAGCGTTGGGGGGGAGGCTGGGGAGACCCAGTACTTC | CSVGGEAGETQYF
TRBD1 | TRBJ1-6 | 14 | - | TRBV7-2 | TGTGCCAGCAGCTACGGGACAGCGAATTCACCCCTCCACTTT | CASSYGTANSPLHF
- | TRBJ1-2 | 12 | - | TRBV24-1 | TGTGCCACCAGTGACACTAACTATGGCTACACCTTC | CATSDTNYGYTF
TRBD2 | TRBJ2-7 | 13 | few | TRBV7-8 | TGTGCCAGCAGCAAACTAGCGTTCTACGAGCAGTACTTC | CASSKLAFYEQYF
TRBD2 | TRBJ2-7 | 15 | - | TRBV11-2 | TGTGCCAGCAGCGGACTAGCGGGGCCCTCCTACGAGCAGTACTTC | CASSGLAGPSYEQYF
- | TRBJ1-2 | 14 | - | TRBV5-1 | TGCGCCAGCAGCCAGACGACACCCAACTATGGCTACACCTTC | CASSQTTPNYGYTF
- | TRBJ2-3 | 13 | once | TRBV2 | TGTGCCAGCATAGCAGGGAGCACAGATACGCAGTATTTT | CASIAGSTDTQYF
TRBD1 | TRBJ1-2 | 14 | - | TRBV24-1 | TGTGCCACCAGTGATGGCAGGGGGCTATATGGCTACACCTTC | CATSDGRGLYGYTF
TRBD2 | TRBJ2-1 | 16 | - | TRBV5-1 | TGCGCCAGCAGCTTGGACGGGGCTAGCGGCTCCAATGAGCAGTTCTTC | CASSLDGASGSNEQFF
TRBD2 | TRBJ2-1 | 15 | - | TRBV7-2 | TGTGCCAGCAACGTAGGAGTAGCGGGAGGGGGTGAGCAGTTCTTC | CASNVGVAGGGEQFF
- | TRBJ1-2 | 13 | - | TRBV2 | TGTGCCAGCATGAACCGGGAGGAACTCCGGGACACCTTC | CASMNREELRDTF
- | TRBJ2-2 | 15 | - | TRBV9 | TGTGCCAGCAGCGTAGACCCCACGGGAACCGGGGAGCTGTTTTTT | CASSVDPTGTGELFF
TRBD1 | TRBJ2-1 | 17 | - | TRBV10-3 | TGTGCCATCAGTGAGGAACCGGGACAGGGGGCGTTAAATGAGCAGTTCTTC | CAISEEPGQGALNEQFF
TRBD2 | TRBJ2-7 | 16 | - | TRBV6-2/TRBV6-3 | TGTGCCAGCAGTTACTCGGAGCGGGAGGGTTCCTACGAGCAGTACTTC | CASSYSEREGSYEQYF
TRBD2 | TRBJ2-7 | 16 | - | TRBV18 | TGTGCCAGCTCACCCCCGGGACTAGCGGGAGTCTACGAGCAGTACTTC | CASSPPGLAGVYEQYF
- | TRBJ1-2 | 15 | - | TRBV19 | TGTGCCAGTAGTATAGCCGGACAAGGGCTGTCTAGCTACACCTTC | CASSIAGQGLSSYTF
TRBD1 | TRBJ1-2 | 14 | - | TRBV29-1 | TGCAGCGTTGAAACTGGACAGGGAGAGGACGGCTACACCTTC | CSVETGQGEDGYTF
- | TRBJ1-1 | 11 | few | TRBV7-3 | TGTGCCAGCAGCTTAGGCGGGGAAGCTTTCTTT | CASSLGGEAFF
- | TRBJ1-6 | 14 | - | TRBV25-1 | TGTGCCAGCAGCCCCCCTTTCCCCAATTCACCCCTCCACTTT | CASSPPFPNSPLHF
- | TRBJ1-5 | 14 | - | TRBV7-3 | TGTGCCAGCAGCCGACAGGTTTGGAACCAGCCCCAGCATTTT | CASSRQVWNQPQHF
- | TRBJ1-5 | 11 | - | TRBV12-3/TRBV12-4 | TGTGCCAGCAGTTTAACACCAGTCAAGCATTTT | CASSLTPVKHF
- | TRBJ1-2 | 15 | - | TRBV5-6 | TGTGCCAGCAGCTTGGGAACAGGACCCAACTATGGCTACACCTTC | CASSLGTGPNYGYTF
- | TRBJ1-5 | 15 | - | TRBV6-1 | TGTGCCAGCAGTGAAGGTGTAGGGGGCAATCAGCCCCAGCATTTT | CASSEGVGGNQPQHF
- | TRBJ2-7 | 13 | - | TRBV5-4 | TGTGCCAGCAGCTTGGCCGGGTCCTACGAGCAGTACTTC | CASSLAGSYEQYF
- | TRBJ2-5 | 13 | - | TRBV7-2 | TGTGCCAGCAGCTCGGGGTTTCAAGAGACCCAGTACTTC | CASSSGFQETQYF
- | TRBJ2-6 | 15 | once | TRBV6-5 | TGTGCCAGCAGTCAAAGAGGGTCTGGGGCCAACGTCCTGACTTTC | CASSQRGSGANVLTF
TRBD1 | TRBJ2-3 | 14 | - | TRBV19 | TGTGCCAGTAGGTTCGGACAGGGCACAGATACGCAGTATTTT | CASRFGQGTDTQYF
- | TRBJ1-1 | 15 | - | TRBV27 | TGTGCCAGCAGTTCCCGGGCTCCCGGAGGCACTGAAGCTTTCTTT | CASSSRAPGGTEAFF
- | TRBJ2-1 | 11 | - | TRBV7-9 | TGTGCCAGCAGCTTTAACAATGAGCAGTTCTTC | CASSFNNEQFF